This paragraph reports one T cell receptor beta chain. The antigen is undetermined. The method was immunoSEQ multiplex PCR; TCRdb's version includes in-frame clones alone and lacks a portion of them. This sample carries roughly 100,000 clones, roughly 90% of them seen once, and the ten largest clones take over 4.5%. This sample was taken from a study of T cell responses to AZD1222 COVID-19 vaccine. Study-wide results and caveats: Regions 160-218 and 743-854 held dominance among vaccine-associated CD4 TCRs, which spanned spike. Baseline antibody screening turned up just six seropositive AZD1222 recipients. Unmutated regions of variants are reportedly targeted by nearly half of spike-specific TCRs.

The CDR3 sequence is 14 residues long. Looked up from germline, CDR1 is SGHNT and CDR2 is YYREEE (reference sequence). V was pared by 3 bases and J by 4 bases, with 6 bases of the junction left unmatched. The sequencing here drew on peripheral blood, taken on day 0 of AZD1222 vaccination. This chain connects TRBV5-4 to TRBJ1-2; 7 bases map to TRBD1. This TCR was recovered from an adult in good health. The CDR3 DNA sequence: TGTGCCAGCAGCTCGACAGGGTATGGCTATGGCTACACCTTC. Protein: CASSSTGYGYGYTF.